The 25 T cell receptor beta chains given below trace back to one sample, sequenced in a study of blood T cell repertoires in COVID-19 (dated by TCRdb to about 2020). Libraries were prepared through the immunoSEQ multiplex PCR assay. In its TCRdb copy, this immuneACCESS table keeps in-frame sequences only and misses some clones. Where compared with another copy, unresolved V genes explain less than half of these, and the others have no known cause. The sample table contains 110,000 to 150,000 clones; only one count was recorded for 80% to 90% of them. Jointly, the top ten make up less than 2% of the sample. Sequences were obtained from peripheral blood. Receptors were obtained from a woman between 45 and 60 years old with acute or convalescent COVID-19.

This clone is a singleton in its sample. Its ends do not fully match the called genes, so a read error is possible. The chain has TRBV7-7 and TRBJ2-5, with 12 positions matching TRBD1. This CDR3 is 16 amino acids long. Germline CDR1 is SSHAT and CDR2 is FNYEAQ (reference sequence). The CDR3 is CASSPGTGGNQETQYF. CDR3 bases: TGTGCTAGCAGCCCCGGGACAGGGGGCAATCAAGAGACCCAGTACTTC. Combining the CDR3 with reference TRBV7-7 and TRBJ2-5 gives the whole variable domain GAGVSQSPRYKVTKRGQDVTLRCDPISSHATLYWYQQALGQGPEFLTYFNYEAQPDKSGLPSDRFSAERPEGSISTLTIQRTEQRDSAMYRCASSPGTGGNQETQYFGPGTRLLVL.

The rearrangement links TRBV5-1 to TRBJ2-7, with D possibly being TRBD2 (6 bases). The CDR3 totals 14 residues. Trimming removed 9 bases at V and 2 bases at J, with 18 bases between. Germline V lookup: CDR1 SGHRS, CDR2 YFSETQ. CDR3 protein: CATKRTGEAYEQYF. DNA of the CDR3: TGCGCCACCAAGCGAACGGGAGAGGCCTACGAGCAGTACTTC.

The V gene is TRBV24-1, the J gene TRBJ1-5, with D uncertain. CDR3 length: 12 residues. CDR1 is KGHDR and CDR2 is SFDVKD in the germline V gene. Trimming left V 3 bases short and J 5 bases short, with 4 bases between. This CDR3 reads CATSDRDQPQHF. CDR3 nucleotide sequence: TGTGCCACCAGTGATCGAGATCAGCCCCAGCATTTT.

The chain has TRBV4-1 and TRBJ2-2, with D possibly matching TRBD2 (7 bases). Germline V gives CDR1 MGHRA, CDR2 YSYEKL. Trimming cost V 2 bases and J 7 bases, with 23 bases left between them. The CDR3 is 18 residues long. CDR3 coding DNA: TGCGCCAGCAGCCAACAATTCCCTGGCGGGGGCGGAAGCGGGGAGCTGTTTTTT. It yields the protein CASSQQFPGGGGSGELFF.

The chain couples TRBV11-2 to TRBJ2-3, with 8 bases fitting TRBD1. Trimming cost V 4 bases and J 2 bases; bases outside gene matches: 8. Germline-derived CDR1 and CDR2 are SGHAT and FQNNGV. This CDR3 comprises 16 residues. The CDR3 DNA sequence: TGTGCCAGCAGCTCGGTAGCAGGGGGCCTCACAGATACGCAGTATTTT. Protein sequence: CASSSVAGGLTDTQYF.

The V call is TRBV3-1 (or the pseudogene TRBV3-2), the J call TRBJ1-4; TRBD1 matches 11 bases. The CDR3 extends over 17 amino acids. Trimming removed 5 bases from V and 5 bases from J; junction bases left unmatched: 10. Per germline, CDR1 LGHDT and CDR2 YNNKEL (reference sequence). The CDR3 region is CASSFSRTGGANEKLFF. In DNA form, the CDR3 reads TGTGCCAGCAGCTTCTCCCGGACAGGGGGCGCGAATGAAAAACTGTTTTTT.

This sequence joins TRBV7-9 and TRBJ1-6, with TRBD1 as a possible D gene (5 bases). Germline V gene sequence: CDR1 SEHNR, CDR2 FQNEAQ (reference sequence). The CDR3 consists of 14 residues. V shed 3 bases and J shed 7 bases, with 10 bases lying between them. In DNA form, the CDR3 reads TGTGCCAGCAGCTTGGACAACCTCAATTCACCCCTCCACTTT. It codes for CASSLDNLNSPLHF.

The J gene is TRBJ2-4, the V gene TRBV11-3, with 9 positions matching TRBD1. CDR1 and CDR2 from the germline V gene are SGHNT and YENEEA. The V gene end was trimmed by 6 bases and the J gene end by 6 bases; junction bases not matched to a gene: 6. This CDR3 is 14 amino acids long. CDR3 sequence: CASRQGTGLNIQYF. CDR3 nucleotides: TGTGCCAGCAGGCAAGGGACAGGGCTAAACATTCAGTACTTC.

V and J are TRBV7-3 and TRBJ1-1; possible D gene TRBD1, 6 bases. CDR1 and CDR2 from the germline V gene are SGHTA and FQGTGA. CDR3 length: 14 residues. Trimming shortened V by 4 bases and J by 4 bases, and 13 bases separated the two germline ends. CDR3 loop: CASSSSGVGTEAFF. The CDR3 DNA follows: TGTGCCAGCAGCTCGTCAGGGGTGGGCACTGAAGCTTTCTTT.

The V call is TRBV12-3 or TRBV12-4, the J call TRBJ1-1; a weak D match, TRBD1 (6 bases). The CDR3 covers 13 residues. Trimming removed 5 bases at V and 4 bases at J, with 11 bases between. The CDR3 here is CASSTGLGTEAFF. The CDR3 nucleotides read TGTGCCAGCAGTACAGGGTTGGGCACTGAAGCTTTCTTT.

The CDR3 protein is CASSPPYRGEAFF. In nucleotides, the CDR3 is TGTGCCAGCAGTCCACCTTACAGGGGAGAGGCTTTCTTT. This rearrangement joins TRBV28 to TRBJ1-1; the match to TRBD1 covers 7 bases. The ends lost 5 bases at V and 11 bases at J; junction bases unmatched: 11. From germline, CDR1 is MDHEN and CDR2 SYDVKM. This CDR3 comprises 13 residues.

This clone has just a few counts. The genes are TRBV6-1 and TRBJ1-5; 9 bases agree with TRBD1. Germline V gives CDR1 MNHNS, CDR2 SASEGT. The V and J ends lost 3 bases and 3 bases, in that order; junction bases with no gene match: 3. The CDR3 contains 15 residues. The CDR3 nucleotides are TGTGCCAGCAGTGAGGGACAGGGATCCAATCAGCCCCAGCATTTT. Encoded protein: CASSEGQGSNQPQHF.

The chain is built from TRBV6-1 and TRBJ1-3, with D tentatively TRBD1 (6 bases). The CDR3 sequence is 22 residues long. Germline CDR1 is MNHNS and CDR2 is SASEGT. V lost 2 bases to trimming and J lost 4 bases, with 33 bases between them. CDR3 in amino acids: CASSEPGGQPSTRPTLGNTIYF. The CDR3 DNA reads as TGTGCCAGCAGTGAACCCGGAGGACAGCCCTCAACTCGTCCGACACTAGGAAACACCATATATTTT.

J is TRBJ1-2 and V is TRBV2; TRBD1 might be the D (6 bases). The CDR3 extends over 12 amino acids. The germline V and J ends were trimmed by 5 bases and 8 bases, with 12 bases remaining between them. The germline CDR1 and CDR2 sequences are SNHLY and FYNNEI. The CDR3 DNA follows: TGTGCCAGCAGTACCACCAGGGGAGGCTACACCTTC. It yields the protein CASSTTRGGYTF.

The chain uses TRBV5-6 and TRBJ1-2; unclear D gene. The germline V gene encodes CDR1 SGHDT and CDR2 YYEEEE. Trimming stripped 4 bases from V and 5 bases from J, with 12 bases between. The CDR3 totals 13 residues. The CDR3 region is CASSPGGPYGYTF. The CDR3 bases are TGTGCCAGCAGCCCCGGAGGACCTTATGGCTACACCTTC.

The chain joins TRBV29-1 to TRBJ2-3; possibly TRBD2 for D (6 bases). Trimming removed 0 bases from V and 6 bases from J, with 22 bases in between. The length of the CDR3 is 17 residues. Germline V lookup: CDR1 SQVTM, CDR2 ANQGSEA. CDR3 protein: CSVEEEIFGVADDTQYF. The CDR3 nucleotides read TGCAGCGTTGAAGAGGAAATATTTGGGGTAGCGGACGATACGCAGTATTTT.

The chain combines TRBV27 with TRBJ2-2; 10 bases are a match to TRBD2. V lost 6 bases and J lost 5; bases outside the gene matches: 3. Germline V lookup: CDR1 MNHEY, CDR2 SMNVEV (reference sequence). The CDR3 is made up of 14 amino acids. Written as DNA, the CDR3 is TGTGCCAGCAGGGCTAGCGGGAGTACCGGGGAGCTGTTTTTT. This translates into CASRASGSTGELFF.

The rearrangement uses TRBV19 and TRBJ2-2, with 7 bases matching TRBD2. Germline trimming cut 7 bases from V and 5 bases from J; bases unmatched to any gene: 13. Looked up from germline, CDR1 is LNHDA and CDR2 is SQIVND (reference sequence). This CDR3 is 16 amino acids long. CDR3 loop: CASTLRRGRGTGELFF. The DNA of the CDR3 is TGTGCCAGTACCCTCCGCCGGGGGAGGGGAACCGGGGAGCTGTTTTTT. Looking up the rest from reference TRBV19 and TRBJ2-2 gives the full variable domain: DGGITQSPKYLFRKEGQNVTLSCEQNLNHDAMYWYRQDPGQGLRLIYYSQIVNDFQKGDIAEGYSVSREKKESFPLTVTSAQKNPTAFYLCASTLRRGRGTGELFFGEGSRLTVL.

The V gene is TRBV6-5, the J gene TRBJ1-3; TRBD1 matches at 9 bases. CDR3 size: 15 residues. Germline CDR1 MNHEY, CDR2 SVGAGI. V lost 0 bases to trimming and J lost 4 bases; unmatched junction nucleotides: 1. CDR3 sequence (DNA): TGTGCCAGCAGTTACTCGACAGGGGGAGGAAACACCATATATTTT. Encoded protein: CASSYSTGGGNTIYF.

The chain recombines TRBV18 with TRBJ1-5; D not certain. The CDR3 has 15 amino acids. The germline V and J ends were trimmed by 3 bases and 0 bases, with 9 bases remaining between them. Germline-derived CDR1 and CDR2 are KGHSH and LQKENI. The CDR3 here is CASSPRQISNQPQHF. CDR3 DNA sequence: TGTGCCAGCTCACCGAGGCAGATTAGCAATCAGCCCCAGCATTTT. Full variable domain (rest looked up from reference TRBV18 and TRBJ1-5): NAGVMQNPRHLVRRRGQEARLRCSPMKGHSHVYWYRQLPEEGLKFMVYLQKENIIDESGMPKERFSAEFPKEGPSILRIQQVVRGDSAAYFCASSPRQISNQPQHFGDGTRLSIL.

V and J are TRBV27 and TRBJ2-7; 7 bases fit TRBD1. Germline V CDR1 and CDR2: MNHEY, SMNVEV (reference sequence). The CDR3 contains 15 residues. V gave up 10 bases and J gave up 4 bases; unmatched junction bases: 16. The CDR3 region has the DNA TGTGCCACCCAAGCATGGCAGGGGGTATGGTACGAGCAGTACTTC. Protein sequence: CATQAWQGVWYEQYF.

The chain employs TRBV3-1 (or the pseudogene TRBV3-2) and TRBJ1-1; possibly TRBD1 for D (5 bases). The germline CDR1 and CDR2 sequences are LGHDT and YNNKEL (reference sequence). CDR3 size: 11 residues. Trimming removed 1 base at V and 13 bases at J, with 10 bases between. CDR3 loop: CASSQVPGFFF. CDR3 DNA sequence: TGTGCCAGCAGCCAAGTTCCAGGGTTTTTCTTT.

The J gene is TRBJ1-2, the V gene TRBV12-3 or TRBV12-4; D possibly corresponds to TRBD1 (6 bases). The CDR3 extends over 13 amino acids. Trimming left V 3 bases short and J 5 bases short, with 10 bases between. CDR3 sequence reads: CASSFDRPYGYTF. The CDR3 coding sequence is TGTGCCAGCAGTTTCGACAGGCCTTATGGCTACACCTTC.

This clone was seen only a few times. The V call is TRBV30, the J call TRBJ1-5; D ambiguous. The CDR3 loop spans 15 amino acids. The V end lost 0 bases, the J end lost 5 bases, and 14 bases lay between the germline ends. Germline loops: CDR1 GTSNPN, CDR2 SVGIG (reference sequence). Here the CDR3 reads CAWSVRGSFYQPQHF. In nucleotides, the CDR3 is TGTGCCTGGAGTGTACGGGGTTCTTTTTATCAGCCCCAGCATTTT.

The CDR3 sequence is CASSLFQTGMNTEAFF. The CDR3 DNA sequence: TGTGCCAGCAGCTTGTTTCAAACAGGTATGAACACTGAAGCTTTCTTT. This sequence joins TRBV5-6 and TRBJ1-1; TRBD1 might be the D (5 bases). Germline lookup yields CDR1 SGHDT and CDR2 YYEEEE. The CDR3 sequence is 16 residues long. V dropped 1 base and J dropped 0 bases, with 13 bases sitting between them.